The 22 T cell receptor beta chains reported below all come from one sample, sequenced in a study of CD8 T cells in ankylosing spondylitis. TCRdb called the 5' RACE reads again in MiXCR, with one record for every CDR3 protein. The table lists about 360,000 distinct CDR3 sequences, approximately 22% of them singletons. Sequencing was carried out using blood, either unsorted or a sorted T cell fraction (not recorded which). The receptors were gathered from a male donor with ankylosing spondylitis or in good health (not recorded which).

CDR3 DNA sequence: TGTGCCATCAGTGAGCGCCTCGGGGGCAACCCCTACAATGAGCAGTTCTTC. The encoded protein is CAISERLGGNPYNEQFF. This chain uses TRBV10-3 with TRBJ2-1; D assignment may be TRBD1 or TRBD2 (6 bases each). Germline V gives CDR1 ENHRY, CDR2 SYGVKD. V dropped 2 bases and J dropped 2 bases, with 16 bases sitting between them. The CDR3 spans 17 residues.

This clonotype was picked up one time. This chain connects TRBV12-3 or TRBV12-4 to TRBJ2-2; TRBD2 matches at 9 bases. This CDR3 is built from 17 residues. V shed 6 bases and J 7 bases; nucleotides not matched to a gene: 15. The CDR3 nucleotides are TGTGCCAGCAGCCCCTTTAAAGCGGGGGGCCCGGGCGGGGAGCTGTTTTTT. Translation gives CASSPFKAGGPGGELFF.

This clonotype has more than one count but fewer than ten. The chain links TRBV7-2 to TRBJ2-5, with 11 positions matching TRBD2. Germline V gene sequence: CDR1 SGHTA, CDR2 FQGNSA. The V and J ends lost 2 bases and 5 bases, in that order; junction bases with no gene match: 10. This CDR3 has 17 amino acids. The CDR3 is CASSLIAGGPGSETQYF. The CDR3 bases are TGTGCCAGCAGCTTAATAGCGGGGGGGCCGGGCTCGGAGACCCAGTACTTC.

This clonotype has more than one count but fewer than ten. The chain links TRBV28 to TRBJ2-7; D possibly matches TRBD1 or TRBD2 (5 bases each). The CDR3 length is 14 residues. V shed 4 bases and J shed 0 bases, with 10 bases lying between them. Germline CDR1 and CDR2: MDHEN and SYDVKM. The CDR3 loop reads CASSSMGTSYEQYF. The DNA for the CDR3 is TGTGCCAGCAGTTCTATGGGGACCTCCTACGAGCAGTACTTC.

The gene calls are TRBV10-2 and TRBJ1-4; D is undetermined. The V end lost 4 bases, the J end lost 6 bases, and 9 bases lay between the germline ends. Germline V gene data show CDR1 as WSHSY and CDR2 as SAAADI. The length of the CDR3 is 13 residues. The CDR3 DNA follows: TGCGCCAGCAGTGGAAGGGCCTATGAAAAACTGTTTTTT. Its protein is CASSGRAYEKLFF.

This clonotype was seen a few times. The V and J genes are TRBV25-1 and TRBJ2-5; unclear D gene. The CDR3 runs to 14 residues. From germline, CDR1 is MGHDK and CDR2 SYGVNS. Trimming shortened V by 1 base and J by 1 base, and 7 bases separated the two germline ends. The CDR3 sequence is CASSEWHLQETQYF. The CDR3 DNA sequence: TGTGCCAGCAGTGAATGGCACCTCCAAGAGACCCAGTACTTC.

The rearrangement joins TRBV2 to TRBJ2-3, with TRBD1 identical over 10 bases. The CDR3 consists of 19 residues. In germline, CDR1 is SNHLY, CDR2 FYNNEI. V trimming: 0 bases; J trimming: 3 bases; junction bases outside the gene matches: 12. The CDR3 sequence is CASSEALKAGTGVTDTQYF. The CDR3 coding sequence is TGTGCCAGCAGTGAAGCCCTAAAAGCCGGGACAGGGGTAACAGATACGCAGTATTTT.

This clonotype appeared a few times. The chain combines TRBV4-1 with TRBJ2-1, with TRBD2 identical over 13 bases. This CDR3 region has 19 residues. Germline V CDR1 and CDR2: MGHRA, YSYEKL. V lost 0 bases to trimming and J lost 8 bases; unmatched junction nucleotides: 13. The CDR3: CASSQDPGLAGAPRDEQFF. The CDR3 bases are TGCGCCAGCAGCCAAGACCCAGGACTAGCGGGGGCCCCTCGGGATGAGCAGTTCTTC.

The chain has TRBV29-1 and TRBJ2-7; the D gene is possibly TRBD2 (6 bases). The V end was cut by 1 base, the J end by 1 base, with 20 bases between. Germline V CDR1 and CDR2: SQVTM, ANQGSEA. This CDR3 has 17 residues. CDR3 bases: TGCAGCGTTGAAGTTGATCGGGGGACTCGAGCGTCCTACGAGCAGTACTTC. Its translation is CSVEVDRGTRASYEQYF.

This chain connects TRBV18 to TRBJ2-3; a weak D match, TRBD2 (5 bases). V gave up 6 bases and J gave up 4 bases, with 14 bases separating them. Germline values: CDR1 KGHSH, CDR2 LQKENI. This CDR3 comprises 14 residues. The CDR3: CASSPEGGADTQYF. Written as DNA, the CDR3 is TGTGCCAGCTCCCCCGAGGGTGGGGCAGATACGCAGTATTTT.

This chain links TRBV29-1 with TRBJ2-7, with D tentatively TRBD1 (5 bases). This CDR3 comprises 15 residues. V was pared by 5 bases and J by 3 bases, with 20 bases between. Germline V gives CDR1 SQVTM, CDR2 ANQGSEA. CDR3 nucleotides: TGCAGCGTTCTATCTGGGGCGCGAAAGCTCTACGAGCAGTACTTC. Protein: CSVLSGARKLYEQYF.

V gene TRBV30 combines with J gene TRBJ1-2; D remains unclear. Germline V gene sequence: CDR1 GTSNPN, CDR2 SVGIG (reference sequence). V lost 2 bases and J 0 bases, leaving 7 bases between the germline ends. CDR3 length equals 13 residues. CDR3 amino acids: CAWSPTSNYGYTF. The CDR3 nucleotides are TGTGCCTGGAGTCCGACTTCTAACTATGGCTACACCTTC. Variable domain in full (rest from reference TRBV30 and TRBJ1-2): SQTIHQWPATLVQPVGSPLSLECTVEGTSNPNLYWYRQAAGRGLQLLFYSVGIGQISSEVPQNLSASRPQDRQFILSSKKLLLSDSGFYLCAWSPTSNYGYTFGSGTRLTVV.

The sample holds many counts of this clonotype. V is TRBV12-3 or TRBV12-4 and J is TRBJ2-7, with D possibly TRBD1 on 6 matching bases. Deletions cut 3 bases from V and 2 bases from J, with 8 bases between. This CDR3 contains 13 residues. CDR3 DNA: TGTGCCAGCAGTTTTGGGACAACCTACGAGCAGTACTTC. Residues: CASSFGTTYEQYF.

In DNA form, the CDR3 reads TGCAGCGTTGCCCCTGGGGGGGCTGGGGCCAACGTCCTGACTTTC. Its protein is CSVAPGGAGANVLTF. This rearrangement joins TRBV29-1 to TRBJ2-6, with 7 bases aligning to TRBD2. The germline V gene has CDR1 SQVTM and CDR2 ANQGSEA. V lost 4 bases to trimming and J lost 2 bases; unmatched junction nucleotides: 5. This CDR3 comprises 15 residues.

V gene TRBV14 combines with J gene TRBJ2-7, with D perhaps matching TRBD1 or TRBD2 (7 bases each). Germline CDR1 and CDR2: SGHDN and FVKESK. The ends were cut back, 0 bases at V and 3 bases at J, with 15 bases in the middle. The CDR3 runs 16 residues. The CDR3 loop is CASSQDQGGAFYEQYF. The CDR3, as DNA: TGTGCCAGCAGCCAAGACCAGGGGGGGGCCTTCTACGAGCAGTACTTC.

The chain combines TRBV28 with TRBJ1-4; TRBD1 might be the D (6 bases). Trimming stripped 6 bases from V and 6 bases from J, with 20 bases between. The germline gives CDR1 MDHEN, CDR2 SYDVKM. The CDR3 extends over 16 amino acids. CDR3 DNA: TGTGCCAGCAGCTCTCCCAGGGACACTGGGGATGAAAAACTGTTTTTT. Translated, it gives CASSSPRDTGDEKLFF.

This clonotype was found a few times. Here the CDR3 DNA reads TGCAGCGTTGAAGTAGGGGACGAGCAGTACTTC. Translated: CSVEVGDEQYF. The chain is built from TRBV29-1 and TRBJ2-7, with D possibly being TRBD1 (5 bases). CDR3 length: 11 residues. Trimming shortened V by 1 base and J by 5 bases, and 6 bases separated the two germline ends. The germline gives CDR1 SQVTM, CDR2 ANQGSEA.

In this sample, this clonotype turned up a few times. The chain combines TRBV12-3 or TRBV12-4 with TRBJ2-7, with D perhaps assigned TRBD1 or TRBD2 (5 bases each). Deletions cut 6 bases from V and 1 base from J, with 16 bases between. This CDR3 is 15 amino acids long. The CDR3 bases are TGTGCCAGCAGACTTCGGGACGGATCTTCCTACGAGCAGTACTTC. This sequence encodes CASRLRDGSSYEQYF.

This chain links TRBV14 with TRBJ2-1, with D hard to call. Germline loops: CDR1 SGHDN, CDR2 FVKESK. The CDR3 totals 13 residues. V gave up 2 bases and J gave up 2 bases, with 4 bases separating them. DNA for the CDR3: TGTGCCAGCAGCCAAATAGCCTACAATGAGCAGTTCTTC. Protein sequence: CASSQIAYNEQFF.

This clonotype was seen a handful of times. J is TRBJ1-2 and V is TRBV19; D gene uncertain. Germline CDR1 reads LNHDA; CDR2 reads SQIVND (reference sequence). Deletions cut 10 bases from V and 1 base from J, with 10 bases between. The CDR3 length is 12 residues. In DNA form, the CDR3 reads TGTGCCACCGTATCTATTAACTATGGCTACACCTTC. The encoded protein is CATVSINYGYTF.

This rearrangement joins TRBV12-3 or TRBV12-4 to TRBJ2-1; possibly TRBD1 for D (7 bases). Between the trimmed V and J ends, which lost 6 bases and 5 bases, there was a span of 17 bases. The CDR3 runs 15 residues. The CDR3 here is CASSRGLGTDNEQFF. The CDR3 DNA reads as TGTGCCAGCAGCCGGGGGCTTGGGACAGACAATGAGCAGTTCTTC.

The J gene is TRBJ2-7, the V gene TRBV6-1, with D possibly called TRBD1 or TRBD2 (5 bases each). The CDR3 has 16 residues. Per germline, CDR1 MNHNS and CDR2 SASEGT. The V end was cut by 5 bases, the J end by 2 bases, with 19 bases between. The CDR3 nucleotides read TGTGCCAGCAGTAAAAATTGGGACCCCGGACCCTACGAGCAGTACTTC. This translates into CASSKNWDPGPYEQYF.